The present T cell receptor beta chain was sequenced within a study of tissue T cells after allogeneic stem cell transplantation. The assay was immunoSEQ multiplex PCR, and TCRdb's table has in-frame clones only and misses some. The sample records thousands of clones, over 70% being singletons. The CDR3 covers 15 residues. V lost 3 bases and J lost 7, with 16 bases in between. CDR1 is MGHRA and CDR2 is YSYEKL in the germline V gene. The sequencing here drew on skin, taken at autopsy. The V gene is TRBV4-1, the J gene TRBJ2-1; D may be TRBD1 (6 bases). The sequence was obtained from a male patient aged 60 or older with steroid-refractory graft-versus-host disease after an allogeneic stem cell transplant. Some T cells may have originated in the graft donor. The CDR3 DNA follows: TGCGCCAGCAGCCACGCCCCCGCAGGGGCAAATGAGCAGTTCTTC. This translates into CASSHAPAGANEQFF.